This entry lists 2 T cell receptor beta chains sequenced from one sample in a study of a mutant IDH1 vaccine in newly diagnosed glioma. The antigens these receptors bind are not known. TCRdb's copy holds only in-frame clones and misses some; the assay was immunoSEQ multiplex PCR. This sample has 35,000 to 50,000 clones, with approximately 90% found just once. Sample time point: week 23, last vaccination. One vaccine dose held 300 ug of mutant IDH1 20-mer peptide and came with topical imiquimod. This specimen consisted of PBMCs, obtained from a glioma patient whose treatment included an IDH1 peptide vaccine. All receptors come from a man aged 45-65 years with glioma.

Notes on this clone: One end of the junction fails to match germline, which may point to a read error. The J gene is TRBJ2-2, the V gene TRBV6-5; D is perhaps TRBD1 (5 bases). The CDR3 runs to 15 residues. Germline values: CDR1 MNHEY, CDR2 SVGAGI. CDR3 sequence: CASSYARAKTGELFF. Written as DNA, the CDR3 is TGTGCCAGCAGTTACGCCAGGGCGAAGACCGGGGAGCTGTTTTTT.

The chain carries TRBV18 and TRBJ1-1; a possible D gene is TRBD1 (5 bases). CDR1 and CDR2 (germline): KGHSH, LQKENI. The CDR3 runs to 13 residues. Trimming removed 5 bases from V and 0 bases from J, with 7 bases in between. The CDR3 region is CASSEDMNTEAFF. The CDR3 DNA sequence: TGTGCCAGCTCAGAGGACATGAACACTGAAGCTTTCTTT.